Below, 21 T cell receptor beta chains from the same sample are listed, as sequenced in a study of human T cells and chemical hapten exposure. TCRdb analysed the RACE reads with MiXCR anew, one entry per CDR3 protein. The sample shows some 400,000 distinct CDR3 sequences, approximately 5% of them seen only once. As for time point: patch test 1, 2 weeks after DPC sensitization. Treatment defined: therapeutic diphenylcyclopropenone sensitization with weekly scalp DPC. The starting material was whole blood, obtained in connection with sensitization to the hapten diphenylcyclopropenone (DPC). Receptors originate from a woman aged 45-65 years with alopecia areata. Some clones in this sample may be carry-over from other donors' samples.

The genes are TRBV5-1 and TRBJ2-3, with TRBD2 identical over 13 bases. Trimming at V came to 4 bases and at J to 4 bases, leaving 6 bases not matched to a gene. The CDR3 consists of 16 residues. From germline, CDR1 is SGHRS and CDR2 YFSETQ. The CDR3 DNA sequence: TGCGCCAGCAGCCCAGGACTAGCGGGAGTATCAGATACGCAGTATTTT. It yields the protein CASSPGLAGVSDTQYF. The whole variable domain, remainder taken from reference TRBV5-1 and TRBJ2-3, is KAGVTQTPRYLIKTRGQQVTLSCSPISGHRSVSWYQQTPGQGLQFLFEYFSETQRNKGNFPGRFSGRQFSNSRSEMNVSTLELGDSALYLCASSPGLAGVSDTQYFGPGTRLTVL.

V and J are TRBV29-1 and TRBJ1-2; possibly TRBD1 for D (5 bases). V was clipped by 0 bases and J by 3 bases, with 20 bases between them. CDR3 length: 17 residues. Germline lookup yields CDR1 SQVTM and CDR2 ANQGSEA. As DNA, the CDR3 is TGCAGCGTTGAAGAGCGGCAGGGAAGTACCCCCCACTATGGCTACACCTTC. This translates into CSVEERQGSTPHYGYTF. Full variable domain (missing parts from reference TRBV29-1 and TRBJ1-2): SAVISQKPSRDICQRGTSLTIQCQVDSQVTMMFWYRQQPGQSLTLIATANQGSEATYESGFVIDKFPISRPNLTFSTLTVSNMSPEDSSIYLCSVEERQGSTPHYGYTFGSGTRLTVV.

V and J are TRBV11-3 and TRBJ2-1; 8 bases fit TRBD1. V was pared by 5 bases and J by 3 bases, with 6 bases of the junction left unmatched. The germline V gene has CDR1 SGHNT and CDR2 YENEEA. This CDR3 contains 15 residues. CDR3 loop: CASSRPGTGYNEQFF. CDR3 DNA sequence: TGTGCCAGCAGCCGACCGGGGACAGGCTACAATGAGCAGTTCTTC.

Points on this clonotype: This clone may be a read error of a much larger clone one base away. The chain employs TRBV6-5 and TRBJ2-3; 8 positions agree with TRBD2. The CDR3 has 15 amino acids. J was trimmed by 2 bases and V by 6 bases; bases with no gene match: 7. Germline values: CDR1 MNHEY, CDR2 SVGAGI. Here the CDR3 reads CASSLNGGVTDTQYF. The CDR3 DNA reads as TGTGCCAGCAGCCTCAACGGGGGGGTCACAGATACGCAGTATTTT.

This clonotype was detected many times. The V gene is TRBV12-3 or TRBV12-4, the J gene TRBJ2-2; D is unclear. This CDR3 contains 13 residues. Trimming left V 2 bases short and J 6 bases short, with 7 bases between. CDR3 protein: CASSLRFPGELFF. DNA of the CDR3: TGTGCCAGCAGTTTACGGTTTCCCGGGGAGCTGTTTTTT.

This clonotype appeared many times. The chain joins TRBV6-2 or TRBV6-3 to TRBJ1-5, with D unclear. The CDR3 consists of 12 residues. V lost 0 bases and J 6 bases, leaving 3 bases between the germline ends. CDR1 MNHEY and CDR2 SVGEGT come from the germline V gene. The CDR3 here is CASSYSTQPQHF. The CDR3 DNA sequence: TGTGCCAGCAGTTACTCGACTCAGCCCCAGCATTTT.

This clonotype was seen repeatedly, ten times or more. The chain carries TRBV12-3 or TRBV12-4 and TRBJ2-4, with 10 bases matching TRBD1. J lost 14 bases, V lost 7 bases, and 20 bases had no gene match. This CDR3 comprises 16 residues. The CDR3 bases are TGTGCCAGCACCGCGGACAGGGGGTCTCCCTTAGCCAAAAAGTACTTC. It encodes CASTADRGSPLAKKYF.

This clonotype occurred many times. The rearrangement uses TRBV29-1 and TRBJ1-4; possibly TRBD1 for D (6 bases). The CDR3 extends over 14 amino acids. Germline CDR1 reads SQVTM; CDR2 reads ANQGSEA. V lost 6 bases to trimming and J lost 4 bases, with 15 bases between them. The CDR3 DNA is TGCAGCGTACGGCAACAGGGTGTTAATGAAAAACTGTTTTTT. Protein: CSVRQQGVNEKLFF.

This clonotype was recorded at least ten times. The genes are TRBV7-8 and TRBJ2-6, with TRBD1 as a possible D gene (6 bases). Germline V gene sequence: CDR1 SGHVS, CDR2 FQNEAQ. The CDR3 is made up of 19 amino acids. V lost 8 bases to trimming and J lost 0 bases, with 23 bases between them. The CDR3 spells CASSLLQGTHHSGANVLTF. The CDR3 nucleotides are TGTGCCAGCTCCTTACTGCAGGGGACGCATCACTCTGGGGCCAACGTCCTGACTTTC.

Ten or more counts support this clonotype. The V and J genes are TRBV11-2 and TRBJ1-2; D is unclear. V gave up 1 base and J gave up 0 bases, with 9 bases separating them. The CDR3 is 15 amino acids. Germline CDR1 and CDR2: SGHAT and FQNNGV. The CDR3: CASSLVSSPNYGYTF. The CDR3 DNA reads TGTGCCAGCAGCTTAGTAAGCTCCCCTAACTATGGCTACACCTTC.

The chain employs TRBV19 and TRBJ2-7; 10 nucleotides match TRBD2. Trimming removed 3 bases from V and 6 bases from J; junction bases left unmatched: 5. The germline V gene has CDR1 LNHDA and CDR2 SQIVND (reference sequence). This CDR3 is built from 14 residues. DNA for the CDR3: TGTGCCAGTAGTATTGTCGGGACTAGCGTCGAGCAGTACTTC. Its translation is CASSIVGTSVEQYF.

The gene calls are TRBV11-2 and TRBJ2-4; tentative D call: TRBD2 (5 bases). The V and J ends lost 2 bases and 0 bases respectively, with 14 bases between them. Germline V gene sequence: CDR1 SGHAT, CDR2 FQNNGV. CDR3 length: 17 amino acids. The CDR3 DNA reads as TGTGCCAGCAGCTTAATTATGGGCGGACTAGCCAAAAACATTCAGTACTTC. Its protein is CASSLIMGGLAKNIQYF.

This clonotype has at least ten counts. V and J are TRBV3-1 and TRBJ2-3; no clear D. CDR1 is LGHDT, CDR2 YNNKEL, per germline (reference sequence). There are 14 residues in the CDR3. With 0 bases removed from V and 10 bases from J, the gap between germline ends came to 14 bases. CDR3: CASSQDKGGPPQYF. For the CDR3, the DNA is TGTGCCAGCAGCCAAGATAAGGGTGGGCCTCCGCAGTATTTT.

The V gene is TRBV12-3 or TRBV12-4, the J gene TRBJ2-7; 7 bases line up with TRBD1. This CDR3 has 13 residues. V was pared by 10 bases and J by 6 bases, with 12 bases of the junction left unmatched. CDR3 nucleotides: TGTGCCACCTGTAGGGGGCTTTGTTCCGAGCAGTACTTC. As protein: CATCRGLCSEQYF.

This clonotype was recorded a few times. The rearrangement joins TRBV2 to TRBJ1-4, with 7 nucleotides matching TRBD1. The germline V gene has CDR1 SNHLY and CDR2 FYNNEI. The trim removed 6 bases at V and 8 bases at J, leaving 6 bases unmatched. This CDR3 is 13 amino acids long. The chain's CDR3 is CASSRQGREKLFF. As DNA, the CDR3 is TGTGCCAGCAGCAGACAGGGCAGGGAAAAACTGTTTTTT. Full variable domain (outside the CDR3, taken from reference TRBV2 and TRBJ1-4): EPEVTQTPSHQVTQMGQEVILRCVPISNHLYFYWYRQILGQKVEFLVSFYNNEISEKSEIFDDQFSVERPDGSNFTLKIRSTKLEDSAMYFCASSRQGREKLFFGSGTQLSVL.

This clonotype was counted between two and nine times. V is TRBV2 and J is TRBJ1-3; no firm D call. Between the trimmed V and J ends, which lost 11 bases and 4 bases, there was a span of 18 bases. Per germline, CDR1 SNHLY and CDR2 FYNNEI. CDR3 length equals 14 residues. This CDR3 reads CAGRSPGLGNTIYF. Written as DNA, the CDR3 is TGTGCCGGTCGAAGCCCGGGGTTGGGAAACACCATATATTTT.

This clonotype was seen repeatedly, ten times or more. The chain combines TRBV6-2 or TRBV6-3 with TRBJ2-6; D not certain. With 5 bases removed from V and 0 bases from J, the gap between germline ends came to 5 bases. CDR1 MNHEY and CDR2 SVGEGT come from the germline V gene. CDR3 size: 14 residues. CDR3 sequence (DNA): TGTGCCAGCAGTCATAACTCTGGGGCCAACGTCCTGACTTTC. It yields the protein CASSHNSGANVLTF.

The rearrangement links TRBV2 to TRBJ2-3, with D unresolved. Germline V gene lookup returns CDR1 SNHLY and CDR2 FYNNEI. The CDR3 runs 13 residues. The V end lost 2 bases, the J end lost 0 bases, and 3 bases lay between the germline ends. The CDR3 bases are TGTGCCAGCAGTGAACAGAGCACAGATACGCAGTATTTT. Translation gives CASSEQSTDTQYF.

This clonotype was counted at least ten times. The chain joins TRBV10-3 to TRBJ1-2, with D possibly TRBD1 on 5 matching bases. Germline-derived CDR1 and CDR2 are ENHRY and SYGVKD. V dropped 8 bases and J dropped 6 bases, with 16 bases sitting between them. The CDR3 totals 13 residues. The CDR3 is CAIPIGGMDGYTF. The CDR3 nucleotides read TGTGCCATCCCGATCGGGGGGATGGATGGCTACACCTTC.

This clonotype has ten or more counts. The rearrangement links TRBV13 to TRBJ2-7, with unresolved D. The CDR3 length is 14 residues. Germline CDR1 PRHDT, CDR2 FYEKMQ (reference sequence). V was shortened by 1 base and J by 1 base, with 8 bases between the two germline ends. CDR3 residues: CASSLVDSSYEQYF. The CDR3 DNA follows: TGTGCCAGCAGCTTAGTAGATTCTTCCTACGAGCAGTACTTC.

CDR3 nucleotide sequence: TGTGCCAGCAGTCGTAGCGGCAATGAGCAGTTCTTC. Translating it yields CASSRSGNEQFF. V usage is TRBV13 and J usage is TRBJ2-1, with D tentatively TRBD2 (6 bases). The CDR3 loop spans 12 amino acids. Germline lookup yields CDR1 PRHDT and CDR2 FYEKMQ (reference sequence). The V gene lost 6 bases and the J gene lost 6 bases, with 9 bases spanning the gap.